The sequence of this T cell receptor (beta chain) was determined in a study of persistence of HIV-infected CD4 T cells. As regards this clone: The antigen is not known.

This nonspecific control used anti-CD3/anti-CD28 bead stimulation of CD4+ T cells. Responding CD4+ T cells were sorted by upregulation of both CD40 ligand and CD69. For at least 4 years, plasma HIV-1 RNA was undetectable (<50 copies/mL). This was the immunoSEQ version 4 assay in survey mode. Libraries were prepared by immunoSEQ multiplex PCR; TCRdb keeps only in-frame clonotypes and omits some of them. This table has about 46,000 clones, 70% to 90% appearing once. CDR3 length: 17 amino acids. Germline-derived CDR1 and CDR2 are LNHDA and SQIVND (reference sequence). Unmatched junction bases numbered 15, after V lost 5 bases and J lost 2 bases.

The sequence came from an adult woman with HIV who was CMV-seropositive. V gene TRBV19 combines with J gene TRBJ2-7; 7 bases align to TRBD1. The sequencing here drew on CD4+ T cells sorted from PBMCs after roughly 18-hour stimulation, taken from a patient who received antiretroviral therapy. The CDR3 coding sequence is TGTGCCAGTAGTGCGAGGGGGACAGCCAGTTACACCTACGAGCAGTACTTC. Encoded protein: CASSARGTASYTYEQYF.